Listed below are T cell receptor beta chains from one sample, sequenced in a study of shared clonotypes between healthy human individuals. The assay was immunoSEQ multiplex PCR, and TCRdb's table has in-frame clones only and misses some. The repertoire holds more than 500,000 clones, around 96% seen once, with about 0.059% in the top ten. The material sequenced was naive CD4+ T cells sorted from blood. The receptors shown here come from a woman between 25 and 40 years old in good health. Both conserved end residues are part of each CDR3. Each record gives: J gene, D gene, clone size, V gene, CDR3 protein, CDR3 DNA. A D gene is named only where the DNA matches it firmly. Part of the rows lack a size; the others show once, few, many or a class for expanded clones.

j_call: TRBJ2-3; d_call: NA; clone_size: once; v_call: TRBV5-5; cdr3_aa: CASIPRVRGDTDTQYF; cdr3_nt: TGTGCCAGCATCCCCAGGGTGAGAGGGGACACAGATACGCAGTATTTT
j_call: TRBJ1-5; d_call: NA; clone_size: NA; v_call: TRBV19; cdr3_aa: CASSIGQSNQPQHF; cdr3_nt: TGTGCCAGTAGTATCGGACAGAGCAATCAGCCCCAGCATTTT
j_call: TRBJ2-1; d_call: TRBD2; clone_size: NA; v_call: TRBV6-1; cdr3_aa: CASSAPGRSGSNHNEQFF; cdr3_nt: TGTGCCAGCAGTGCCCCCGGGAGGAGCGGGAGTAACCACAATGAGCAGTTCTTC
j_call: TRBJ2-2; d_call: TRBD2; clone_size: NA; v_call: TRBV5-1; cdr3_aa: CASSLVGLAGINTGELFF; cdr3_nt: TGCGCCAGCAGCTTGGTAGGACTAGCGGGGATAAACACCGGGGAGCTGTTTTTT
j_call: TRBJ2-5; d_call: TRBD2; clone_size: NA; v_call: TRBV10-3; cdr3_aa: CATSRLQAGVGETQYF; cdr3_nt: TGTGCCACCAGCCGTCTCCAAGCGGGAGTGGGAGAGACCCAGTACTTC
j_call: TRBJ1-1; d_call: NA; clone_size: NA; v_call: TRBV28; cdr3_aa: CASRQLNTEAFF; cdr3_nt: TGTGCCAGCAGACAGCTAAACACTGAAGCTTTCTTT
j_call: TRBJ1-1; d_call: NA; clone_size: NA; v_call: TRBV5-1; cdr3_aa: CASRLVVNTEAFF; cdr3_nt: TGCGCCAGCAGGTTAGTAGTGAACACTGAAGCTTTCTTT
j_call: TRBJ1-4; d_call: TRBD1; clone_size: NA; v_call: TRBV5-1; cdr3_aa: CASSPGTGDSNEKLFF; cdr3_nt: TGCGCCAGCAGCCCCGGGACAGGAGACTCTAATGAAAAACTGTTTTTT
j_call: TRBJ1-5; d_call: TRBD1; clone_size: NA; v_call: TRBV19; cdr3_aa: CASSKDRAGQPQHF; cdr3_nt: TGTGCCAGTAGTAAGGACAGGGCCGGTCAGCCCCAGCATTTT
j_call: TRBJ2-2; d_call: TRBD2; clone_size: NA; v_call: TRBV27; cdr3_aa: CASSLRTSGTMNTGELFF; cdr3_nt: TGTGCCAGCAGTTTGAGAACTAGCGGGACAATGAACACCGGGGAGCTGTTTTTT
j_call: TRBJ2-5; d_call: NA; clone_size: NA; v_call: TRBV19; cdr3_aa: CASSIQRQETQYF; cdr3_nt: TGTGCCAGTAGTATCCAGAGACAAGAGACCCAGTACTTC
j_call: TRBJ2-3; d_call: NA; clone_size: NA; v_call: TRBV29-1; cdr3_aa: CSVEPSGVGTQYF; cdr3_nt: TGCAGCGTTGAGCCCTCGGGAGTTGGTACGCAGTATTTT
j_call: TRBJ2-5; d_call: NA; clone_size: NA; v_call: TRBV5-1; cdr3_aa: CASSLEQETQYF; cdr3_nt: TGCGCCAGCAGCTTGGAACAAGAGACCCAGTACTTC
j_call: TRBJ1-2; d_call: TRBD1; clone_size: NA; v_call: TRBV5-1; cdr3_aa: CASSPGTGGTGYTF; cdr3_nt: TGCGCCAGCAGCCCCGGGACAGGGGGGACTGGCTACACCTTC
j_call: TRBJ2-3; d_call: NA; clone_size: NA; v_call: TRBV5-1; cdr3_aa: CASSWDAGADTQYF; cdr3_nt: TGCGCCAGCAGCTGGGACGCGGGCGCAGATACGCAGTATTTT
j_call: TRBJ1-4; d_call: NA; clone_size: once; v_call: TRBV19; cdr3_aa: CASREGGNEKLFF; cdr3_nt: TGTGCCAGTAGAGAGGGTGGAAATGAAAAACTGTTTTTT
j_call: TRBJ2-5; d_call: TRBD1; clone_size: NA; v_call: TRBV25-1; cdr3_aa: CASSRRTGAETQYF; cdr3_nt: TGTGCCAGCTCGCGACGGACAGGGGCAGAGACCCAGTACTTC
j_call: TRBJ2-2; d_call: NA; clone_size: NA; v_call: TRBV2; cdr3_aa: CASIGTSLVGAGELFF; cdr3_nt: TGTGCCAGCATCGGGACCTCTCTTGTGGGCGCCGGGGAGCTGTTTTTT
j_call: TRBJ2-1; d_call: NA; clone_size: once; v_call: TRBV25-1; cdr3_aa: CASSELGGDDEQFF; cdr3_nt: TGTGCCAGCAGTGAATTAGGAGGGGACGATGAGCAGTTCTTC
j_call: TRBJ2-1; d_call: NA; clone_size: NA; v_call: TRBV6-6; cdr3_aa: CASTPGQRANYNEQFF; cdr3_nt: TGTGCCAGCACCCCCGGGCAGCGGGCAAACTACAATGAGCAGTTCTTC
j_call: TRBJ2-7; d_call: TRBD1; clone_size: once; v_call: TRBV5-1; cdr3_aa: CASSLTGQGSEQYF; cdr3_nt: TGCGCCAGCAGCTTGACGGGACAGGGGAGCGAGCAGTACTTC
j_call: TRBJ1-5; d_call: NA; clone_size: NA; v_call: TRBV2; cdr3_aa: CASSDRNYNQPQHF; cdr3_nt: TGTGCCAGCAGTGACAGAAATTACAATCAGCCCCAGCATTTT
j_call: TRBJ2-3; d_call: TRBD2; clone_size: NA; v_call: TRBV7-9; cdr3_aa: CASSSGLAGVVDTQYF; cdr3_nt: TGTGCCAGCAGCTCTGGACTAGCGGGAGTGGTAGATACGCAGTATTTT
j_call: TRBJ2-2; d_call: NA; clone_size: NA; v_call: TRBV7-2; cdr3_aa: CASSLNTGELFF; cdr3_nt: TGTGCCAGCAGCTTAAACACCGGGGAGCTGTTTTTT
j_call: TRBJ1-4; d_call: NA; clone_size: NA; v_call: TRBV18; cdr3_aa: CASSTGITNEKLFF; cdr3_nt: TGTGCCAGCTCAACAGGGATCACTAATGAAAAACTGTTTTTT
j_call: TRBJ2-7; d_call: TRBD1; clone_size: once; v_call: TRBV18; cdr3_aa: CASSPRTGQGSYEQYF; cdr3_nt: TGTGCCAGCTCCCCACGGACGGGACAGGGCTCCTACGAGCAGTACTTC
j_call: TRBJ2-7; d_call: NA; clone_size: few; v_call: TRBV5-4; cdr3_aa: CASSLNYEQYF; cdr3_nt: TGTGCCAGCAGCCTGAACTACGAGCAGTACTTC
j_call: TRBJ1-5; d_call: NA; clone_size: NA; v_call: TRBV21-1; cdr3_aa: CASSFRTDSPSNQPQHF; cdr3_nt: TGTGCCAGCAGCTTTCGGACAGACTCCCCTAGCAATCAGCCCCAGCATTTT
j_call: TRBJ2-7; d_call: NA; clone_size: NA; v_call: TRBV27; cdr3_aa: CASTRQGVQYF; cdr3_nt: TGTGCCAGCACTCGGCAAGGGGTGCAGTACTTC
j_call: TRBJ2-3; d_call: NA; clone_size: NA; v_call: TRBV6-6; cdr3_aa: CASRQDTDTQYF; cdr3_nt: TGTGCCAGCAGACAGGACACAGATACGCAGTATTTT
j_call: TRBJ1-2; d_call: NA; clone_size: NA; v_call: TRBV6-1; cdr3_aa: CASSGTARANYGYTF; cdr3_nt: TGTGCCAGCAGTGGGACAGCCAGAGCTAACTATGGCTACACCTTC
j_call: TRBJ2-1; d_call: TRBD2; clone_size: NA; v_call: TRBV5-1; cdr3_aa: CASSPGTSGYNEQFF; cdr3_nt: TGCGCCAGCAGCCCCGGGACTAGCGGCTACAATGAGCAGTTCTTC
j_call: TRBJ1-2; d_call: NA; clone_size: NA; v_call: TRBV10-3; cdr3_aa: CAISESATNYGYTF; cdr3_nt: TGTGCCATCAGTGAGTCGGCGACTAACTATGGCTACACCTTC
j_call: TRBJ1-1; d_call: NA; clone_size: NA; v_call: TRBV6-1; cdr3_aa: CASSDFGYGTEAFF; cdr3_nt: TGTGCCAGCAGTGATTTTGGTTACGGCACTGAAGCTTTCTTT
j_call: TRBJ1-2; d_call: NA; clone_size: NA; v_call: TRBV19; cdr3_aa: CASSNRNYGYTF; cdr3_nt: TGTGCCAGTAGTAACAGGAACTATGGCTACACCTTC
j_call: TRBJ2-7; d_call: NA; clone_size: once; v_call: TRBV28; cdr3_aa: CASTTGRGSYEQYF; cdr3_nt: TGTGCCAGCACAACGGGACGAGGGTCCTACGAGCAGTACTTC
j_call: TRBJ1-4; d_call: TRBD1; clone_size: once; v_call: TRBV5-4; cdr3_aa: CASSRTGVNEKLFF; cdr3_nt: TGTGCCAGCAGCCGAACAGGGGTTAATGAAAAACTGTTTTTT
j_call: TRBJ2-1; d_call: TRBD2; clone_size: NA; v_call: TRBV20-1; cdr3_aa: CSATIAGVVFF; cdr3_nt: TGCAGTGCTACGATAGCGGGAGTTGTGTTCTTC
j_call: TRBJ2-7; d_call: NA; clone_size: NA; v_call: TRBV5-4; cdr3_aa: CASSPGAASAFYEQYF; cdr3_nt: TGTGCCAGCAGCCCCGGAGCGGCTAGCGCTTTCTACGAGCAGTACTTC
j_call: TRBJ2-1; d_call: NA; clone_size: once; v_call: TRBV20-1; cdr3_aa: CSASPFYEQFF; cdr3_nt: TGCAGTGCTAGCCCCTTCTATGAGCAGTTCTTC
j_call: TRBJ2-7; d_call: NA; clone_size: NA; v_call: TRBV28; cdr3_aa: CASSLQRYEQYF; cdr3_nt: TGTGCCAGCAGTTTACAGCGCTACGAGCAGTACTTC
j_call: TRBJ1-1; d_call: NA; clone_size: NA; v_call: TRBV5-1; cdr3_aa: CASSLLMNTEAFF; cdr3_nt: TGCGCCAGCAGCTTGTTAATGAACACTGAAGCTTTCTTT
j_call: TRBJ1-2; d_call: TRBD1; clone_size: NA; v_call: TRBV7-8; cdr3_aa: CASSQGTGEAYGYTF; cdr3_nt: TGTGCCAGCAGCCAAGGGACAGGGGAGGCCTATGGCTACACCTTC
j_call: TRBJ1-3; d_call: NA; clone_size: NA; v_call: TRBV7-9; cdr3_aa: CASSLVVLAVGNTIYF; cdr3_nt: TGTGCCAGCAGCTTAGTTGTCTTAGCCGTGGGAAACACCATATATTTT
j_call: TRBJ1-2; d_call: NA; clone_size: few; v_call: TRBV28; cdr3_aa: CASSLPRVEDWGYTF; cdr3_nt: TGTGCCAGCAGTTTGCCTAGGGTGGAGGATTGGGGCTACACCTTC
j_call: TRBJ2-7; d_call: TRBD1; clone_size: once; v_call: TRBV4-2; cdr3_aa: CASSPLDRGRTNEQYF; cdr3_nt: TGTGCCAGCAGCCCTCTAGACAGGGGGCGTACAAACGAGCAGTACTTC
j_call: TRBJ1-2; d_call: NA; clone_size: NA; v_call: TRBV2; cdr3_aa: CASSTTGKGYTF; cdr3_nt: TGTGCCAGCAGCACGACAGGAAAGGGCTACACCTTC
j_call: TRBJ1-5; d_call: NA; clone_size: NA; v_call: TRBV7-9; cdr3_aa: CASSLGSVGTRNSNQPQHF; cdr3_nt: TGTGCCAGCAGCTTAGGGTCAGTTGGGACCCGAAATAGCAATCAGCCCCAGCATTTT
j_call: TRBJ2-7; d_call: NA; clone_size: NA; v_call: TRBV5-5; cdr3_aa: CASTTQTASYEQYF; cdr3_nt: TGTGCCAGCACCACCCAGACAGCCTCCTACGAGCAGTACTTC
j_call: TRBJ2-3; d_call: TRBD2; clone_size: NA; v_call: TRBV10-3; cdr3_aa: CAISGEAGGPTDTQYF; cdr3_nt: TGTGCCATCAGTGGGGAAGCGGGAGGGCCGACAGATACGCAGTATTTT
j_call: TRBJ2-1; d_call: NA; clone_size: NA; v_call: TRBV7-9; cdr3_aa: CASSLGAIYNEQFF; cdr3_nt: TGTGCCAGCAGCTTAGGAGCCATTTACAATGAGCAGTTCTTC
j_call: TRBJ1-3; d_call: NA; clone_size: NA; v_call: TRBV6-5; cdr3_aa: CASSFEDGNTIYF; cdr3_nt: TGTGCCAGCAGTTTTGAAGATGGAAACACCATATATTTT
j_call: TRBJ2-3; d_call: NA; clone_size: NA; v_call: TRBV6-4; cdr3_aa: CASSDRGLYTDTQYF; cdr3_nt: TGTGCCAGCAGTGACAGGGGACTGTATACAGATACGCAGTATTTT